This entry is about one T cell receptor (beta chain). This record belongs to a study of identical twins. CDR3 length: 15 amino acids. V lost 7 bases and J lost 3; bases outside the gene matches: 8. Germline CDR1 is MNHNS and CDR2 is SASEGT. Each CDR3 protein gets one entry after TCRdb re-called the 5' RACE reads with MiXCR. The data contain 650,000 to 750,000 distinct CDR3 sequences, over 20% of them seen just once; the ten biggest clones take up 4.3%. This sample was also put to use in a study of T cells expressing NK-cell markers. Turning to that study: In the group of eight sequenced donors, seven were HCMV-seropositive and one was seronegative.

Sequenced material: PBMCs. The rearrangement links TRBV6-1 to TRBJ2-1, with 8 bases identical to TRBD2. This clonotype was sampled from a young woman in good health. The CDR3 loop is CASTVTSASYNEQFF. As DNA, the CDR3 is TGTGCCAGCACTGTGACTAGCGCAAGCTACAATGAGCAGTTCTTC.